This T cell receptor (beta chain) was sequenced for a study of T cell repertoires in cytomegalovirus infection. Across the whole study: In public TCR beta signatures, there were indications of both CMV infection and matching HLA type.

TCRdb reprocessed the reads with MiXCR, giving one entry per CDR3 protein. Here the sample spans roughly 180,000 distinct CDR3 sequences, under 30% being singletons. Points from the study as a whole: Predominance within the ex vivo response was attributable to HLA-C-restricted CMV-specific TCR beta clonotypes. Cumulative frequency (of public TCR beta family members) identified carriers of CMV plus the relevant HLA.

Concerning this clonotype itself: Its matching antigen is unknown.

The source is a human donor in good health (CMV status not recorded). Some clones in this sample may be carry-over from other donors' samples. The sequencing sample was made of PBMCs.

CDR3 amino acids: CASSFTGQGDTGELFF. The CDR3 DNA follows: TGTGCCAGCAGCTTTACGGGACAGGGGGACACCGGGGAGCTGTTTTTT. V is TRBV7-3 and J is TRBJ2-2; TRBD1 matches at 11 bases. The CDR3 has 16 amino acids. J gave up 3 bases and V 3 bases, and 3 bases lay outside the gene matches. Germline V gives CDR1 SGHTA, CDR2 FQGTGA.